In this sample, the clone carrying this T cell receptor beta chain turned up many times. Its matching antigen is unknown. CDR1 LGHNA and CDR2 YSLEER come from the germline V gene. V lost 0 bases to trimming and J lost 6 bases, with 16 bases between them. This CDR3 contains 16 residues. This specimen belongs to a study of T-cell reconstitution after alpha-beta-depleted transplantation in children. Overall study results and limits: Hyperexpanded clones declined; after one year, newly produced T cells mostly supplied diversity. In patients about two months after transplant, alpha-beta T cells reportedly arose from several hundred expanded graft clones.

Preparation of the TCRbeta library involved a method that used unique molecular identifiers. In TCRdb, the PCR reads were re-called with MiXCR into one record per CDR3 protein. Of 280,000 or so distinct CDR3 sequences in the sample, roughly 12% were seen once. This clonotype was obtained from a male patient aged 2 to 10 who had a stem cell transplant for chronic granulomatous disease, so the T cells may come from the graft donor. The chain links TRBV4-3 to TRBJ2-3; a possible D gene is TRBD1 (5 bases). The source material was peripheral blood, sampled 180 days after TCRalphabeta/CD19-depleted stem cell transplant. The CDR3 loop reads CASSQDSPGQMDTQYF. CDR3 coding DNA: TGCGCCAGCAGCCAAGATTCCCCAGGGCAAATGGATACGCAGTATTTT.